Below are 24 T cell receptor beta chains sequenced from a single sample in a study of CD8+CD57+ T cells in acquired aplastic anemia. Profiles of TCR beta VDJ and CDR3 were generated from a genomic DNA template. MiXCR was run by TCRdb on the reads, yielding one entry per CDR3 protein. Altogether about 180,000 distinct CDR3 sequences are present, less than 50% being singletons, with the ten largest covering 10% to 15%. Previously, flow cytometry had revealed CD8+CD57+ cell expansion in the patients chosen for sequencing. The source material was sorted CD4+, CD8+, or CD8+CD57+ T cells (not recorded which) from PBMCs. The receptors shown here come from a human donor with aplastic anemia.

This clonotype turned up a few times. This chain uses TRBV10-3 with TRBJ1-1; D uncertain. CDR3 length: 13 amino acids. CDR1 is ENHRY, CDR2 SYGVKD, per germline. V was trimmed by 4 bases and J by 6 bases, leaving 12 bases between them. DNA for the CDR3: TGTGCCATCAGTGCCCCAAATAGGGCTGAAGCTTTCTTT. Translated: CAISAPNRAEAFF.

The CDR3 nucleotides read TGTGCCAGCAGCTATACCGGGACAGGGGGGCCACCCCTCCACTTT. Its translation: CASSYTGTGGPPLHF. The chain combines TRBV2 with TRBJ1-6; 11 bases fit TRBD1. V trimming: 6 bases; J trimming: 11 bases; junction bases outside the gene matches: 9. The CDR3 totals 15 residues. Per the germline V gene, CDR1 is SNHLY and CDR2 is FYNNEI.

At least ten counts were recorded for this clonotype. This sequence joins TRBV7-2 and TRBJ2-2; 9 bases match TRBD2. This CDR3 contains 14 residues. J lost 7 bases, V lost 5 bases, and 5 bases had no gene match. In germline, CDR1 is SGHTA, CDR2 FQGNSA. In DNA form, the CDR3 reads TGTGCCAGCAGCATGCGGGGGGGCATCGGGGAGCTGTTTTTT. Translating gives CASSMRGGIGELFF.

J is TRBJ2-3 and V is TRBV5-4, with 14 nucleotides matching TRBD2. V shed 4 bases, J shed 5 bases, and the junction held 3 bases outside the gene matches. Looked up from germline, CDR1 is SGHNT and CDR2 is YYREEE (reference sequence). This CDR3 region has 15 residues. The CDR3, as DNA: TGTGCCAGCAGCCGCGGGACTAGCGGGGGAGATACGCAGTATTTT. Protein sequence: CASSRGTSGGDTQYF.

The rearrangement links TRBV7-2 to TRBJ1-1; D is ambiguous. Trimming took 8 bases from V and 1 from J, leaving 11 bases between them. This CDR3 region has 13 residues. Looked up from germline, CDR1 is SGHTA and CDR2 is FQGNSA. The CDR3: CASQREPNTEAFF. Here the CDR3 DNA reads TGTGCCAGCCAAAGGGAACCGAACACTGAAGCTTTCTTT.

A word on this clonotype: An end of the junction differs from the germline gene, which may be a read error. The J gene is TRBJ2-7, the V gene TRBV10-3; maybe TRBD2 (5 bases). Germline lookup yields CDR1 ENHRY and CDR2 SYGVKD. The CDR3 consists of 13 residues. The CDR3 coding sequence is TGTGCCATCGAACCCGGGGATGAAAACGAGCGGTACTTC. It is translated as CAIEPGDENERYF.

This clonotype showed up many times. J is TRBJ2-3 and V is TRBV19; possible D gene TRBD2, 6 bases. Germline values: CDR1 LNHDA, CDR2 SQIVND (reference sequence). This CDR3 has 15 residues. V was pared by 5 bases and J by 4 bases, with 16 bases between. CDR3 residues: CASSLGRGGPDTQYF. The CDR3 nucleotides read TGTGCCAGTAGTTTAGGGCGGGGTGGGCCAGATACGCAGTATTTT.

V and J are TRBV2 and TRBJ1-5; 7 positions agree with TRBD1. The CDR3 runs to 14 residues. CDR1 is SNHLY, CDR2 FYNNEI, per germline. V was pared by 5 bases and J by 3 bases, with 4 bases of the junction left unmatched. The CDR3 nucleotides read TGTGCCAGCAGTAATACAGGGGCCAATCAGCCCCAGCATTTT. Its protein is CASSNTGANQPQHF.

This clonotype has at least ten counts. The J gene is TRBJ1-6, the V gene TRBV19, with 11 positions matching TRBD1. The V gene end was trimmed by 4 bases and the J gene end by 6 bases; junction bases not matched to a gene: 2. The CDR3 totals 15 residues. CDR1 and CDR2 (germline): LNHDA, SQIVND (reference sequence). CDR3 sequence: CASSTGQGANSPLHF. The CDR3 DNA is TGTGCCAGTAGTACCGGACAGGGGGCTAATTCACCCCTCCACTTT. Drawing the rest from reference TRBV19 and TRBJ1-6, the complete variable domain is DGGITQSPKYLFRKEGQNVTLSCEQNLNHDAMYWYRQDPGQGLRLIYYSQIVNDFQKGDIAEGYSVSREKKESFPLTVTSAQKNPTAFYLCASSTGQGANSPLHFGNGTRLTVT.

The rearrangement joins TRBV2 to TRBJ2-1, with TRBD1 as a possible D gene (6 bases). CDR1 and CDR2 (germline): SNHLY, FYNNEI. The ends were cut back, 8 bases at V and 3 bases at J, with 11 bases in the middle. The CDR3 extends over 13 amino acids. CDR3 bases: TGTGCCAGCGCTGGGACACTCTACAATGAGCAGTTCTTC. Translating it yields CASAGTLYNEQFF. The complete variable domain, with remaining parts taken from reference TRBV2 and TRBJ2-1, reads EPEVTQTPSHQVTQMGQEVILRCVPISNHLYFYWYRQILGQKVEFLVSFYNNEISEKSEIFDDQFSVERPDGSNFTLKIRSTKLEDSAMYFCASAGTLYNEQFFGPGTRLTVL.

This clonotype was seen a few times. The genes are TRBV7-2 and TRBJ2-6; no clear D gene. The ends were cut back, 6 bases at V and 3 bases at J, with 3 bases in the middle. Per the germline V gene, CDR1 is SGHTA and CDR2 is FQGNSA. The CDR3 loop spans 12 amino acids. CDR3: CASRVGANVLTF. For the CDR3, the DNA is TGTGCCAGCAGGGTTGGGGCCAACGTCCTGACTTTC.

The V call is TRBV5-8, the J call TRBJ2-7, with D possibly being TRBD1 (5 bases). The germline V gene has CDR1 SGHTS and CDR2 YDEGEE. V was clipped by 6 bases and J by 2 bases, with 12 bases between them. This CDR3 comprises 13 residues. Here the CDR3 DNA reads TGTGCCAGCAACGGGCAGGGCCCCTACGAGCAGTACTTC. Translated, it gives CASNGQGPYEQYF.

The rearrangement links TRBV2 to TRBJ1-6; 7 nucleotides match TRBD1. V trimming: 6 bases; J trimming: 5 bases; junction bases outside the gene matches: 7. The CDR3 is made up of 15 amino acids. From germline, CDR1 is SNHLY and CDR2 FYNNEI. DNA of the CDR3: TGTGCCAGCAGGGAGACAGGGTGGGATAATTCACCCCTCCACTTT. Translating it yields CASRETGWDNSPLHF.

The chain has TRBV20-1 and TRBJ1-1, with a tentative D call TRBD1 (6 bases). Germline CDR1 and CDR2: DFQATT and SNEGSKA (reference sequence). The CDR3 totals 13 residues. V lost 1 base and J lost 5, with 11 bases in between. Here the CDR3 DNA reads TGCAGTGCTAGAGGAAACAGGGATACTGAAGCTTTCTTT. It specifies CSARGNRDTEAFF.

This clonotype was counted ten times or more. The chain has TRBV9 and TRBJ2-3; D remains unclear. Germline assignment: CDR1 SGDLS and CDR2 YYNGEE. The length of the CDR3 is 13 residues. With 4 bases removed from V and 2 bases from J, the gap between germline ends came to 8 bases. The DNA for the CDR3 is TGTGCCAGCAGCCCCAAAACCACAGATACGCAGTATTTT. Its translation: CASSPKTTDTQYF.

The chain links TRBV2 to TRBJ1-4; the D is unclear. CDR3 length: 15 amino acids. V was cut by 6 bases and J by 0 bases, with 11 bases left in between. Germline loops: CDR1 SNHLY, CDR2 FYNNEI. The CDR3 coding sequence is TGTGCCAGCAGCACGAAGAGGGCAACTAATGAAAAACTGTTTTTT. Translated: CASSTKRATNEKLFF.

This clonotype was seen at least ten times. The V call is TRBV24-1, the J call TRBJ2-7; D possibly matches TRBD1 or TRBD2 (5 bases each). The germline V gene has CDR1 KGHDR and CDR2 SFDVKD. With 2 bases removed from V and 3 bases from J, the gap between germline ends came to 16 bases. The CDR3 is made up of 16 amino acids. The CDR3 loop reads CATSDSGDPSHYEQYF. The CDR3 DNA follows: TGTGCCACCAGTGATTCTGGGGACCCCTCTCACTACGAGCAGTACTTC.

The sample holds one count of this clonotype. The chain recombines TRBV11-1 with TRBJ2-5; D is undetermined. Germline CDR1 and CDR2: SGHAT and FQDESV (reference sequence). V shed 1 base and J shed 5 bases, with 8 bases lying between them. The CDR3 has 13 residues. CDR3 sequence: CASSLGGAETQYF. The CDR3 DNA reads TGTGCCAGCAGCTTAGGTGGCGCCGAGACCCAGTACTTC.

The CDR3 DNA reads as TGTGCCAGCAGCGCGGACTTCCGGACAGAGAACTATGGCTACACCTTC. Translated, it gives CASSADFRTENYGYTF. The chain is built from TRBV11-1 and TRBJ1-2, with a possible D match to TRBD1 (6 bases). Germline V lookup: CDR1 SGHAT, CDR2 FQDESV (reference sequence). V was pared by 5 bases and J by 2 bases, with 18 bases between. The CDR3 is 16 residues long.

The chain has TRBV7-9 and TRBJ1-1, with a possible D match to TRBD1 (5 bases). This CDR3 is built from 13 residues. Germline V gene data show CDR1 as SEHNR and CDR2 as FQNEAQ (reference sequence). V lost 9 bases and J 3 bases, leaving 14 bases between the germline ends. CDR3 in amino acids: CASRGGGDTEAFF. In nucleotides, the CDR3 is TGTGCCAGTCGTGGGGGGGGGGACACTGAAGCTTTCTTT.

This clonotype was seen repeatedly, ten times or more. The CDR3 DNA is TGTGCCAGCAGCGCTTGGACTAGCGGGGGGAGCACAGATACGCAGTATTTT. It translates to CASSAWTSGGSTDTQYF. The V call is TRBV14, the J call TRBJ2-3; 14 bases line up with TRBD2. This CDR3 has 17 amino acids. In germline, CDR1 is SGHDN, CDR2 FVKESK. The V and J ends lost 5 bases and 0 bases, in that order; junction bases with no gene match: 4.

The chain has TRBV7-8 and TRBJ2-1, with a tentative D call TRBD1 (5 bases). Trimming shortened V by 4 bases and J by 2 bases, and 12 bases separated the two germline ends. This CDR3 has 15 residues. The V gene's germline CDR1 is SGHVS and CDR2 FQNEAQ. The CDR3 sequence: CASSSPQGPYNEQFF. CDR3 bases: TGTGCCAGCAGCTCCCCTCAGGGTCCCTACAATGAGCAGTTCTTC.

This clonotype occurred a few times. The V gene is TRBV27, the J gene TRBJ1-5; 8 nucleotides line up with TRBD1. The CDR3 totals 13 residues. Germline CDR1 is MNHEY and CDR2 is SMNVEV (reference sequence). Unmatched junction bases numbered 9, after V lost 6 bases and J lost 11 bases. The CDR3 region is CASSRTGSLAQHF. In DNA form, the CDR3 reads TGTGCCAGCAGCCGGACAGGGAGCTTGGCCCAGCATTTT.

On this clonotype itself: Being one base from a much bigger clone, this may be a read error. The rearrangement links TRBV5-1 to TRBJ2-2; perhaps TRBD1 as D (6 bases). The CDR3 length is 18 residues. The germline V gene encodes CDR1 SGHRS and CDR2 YFSETQ. CDR3 amino acids: CASSLNPAGATNTGDLFF. The CDR3 region has the DNA TGCGCCAGCAGCCTAAATCCCGCAGGGGCGACGAACACCGGGGACCTGTTTTTT.